Given below is one T cell receptor beta chain in context. Its antigen is undetermined. The data derive from a study of T cell responses to AZD1222 COVID-19 vaccine. The study's findings and limits: After two AZD1222 doses, spike-specific TCR breadth and depth rose versus day 0. Repertoire sampling was restricted to post-peak T cell response timepoints. There were vaccine-associated CD4 TCRs across spike, dominant at 160-218 and 743-854.

Measured with immunoSEQ multiplex PCR; TCRdb has only the in-frame clones, and not every one. The sample includes 84,000 or so clones, 70% to 90% seen only once; the top ten take approximately 7.9%. The CDR3 extends over 11 amino acids. CDR1 is MGHRA and CDR2 is YSYEKL in the germline V gene. Trimming cost V 6 bases and J 6 bases, with 8 bases left between them. This clonotype was sampled from an adult in good health. This material consisted of peripheral blood, taken on day 0 of AZD1222 vaccination. V and J are TRBV4-1 and TRBJ1-1, with a weak D call TRBD1 (5 bases). The CDR3 sequence: CASRWGSEAFF. The CDR3 coding sequence is TGCGCCAGCAGGTGGGGCTCTGAAGCTTTCTTT.